These 32 T cell receptor beta chains were sequenced from one sample in a study of response to subunit inactivated influenza vaccine. MiXCR was run by TCRdb on the RT-PCR reads, yielding one entry per CDR3 protein. The sample has 700,000 to 900,000 distinct CDR3 sequences, 20% to 25% seen once. Sequencing used PBMCs from blood, obtained roughly 5 days after vaccination. The source is a man aged 50-59 years who received an inactivated influenza vaccine.

Here the CDR3 DNA reads TGTGCCACCAGTGACAACTCCATGGACAATGAGCAGTTCTTC. This gives the protein CATSDNSMDNEQFF. The chain recombines TRBV24-1 with TRBJ2-1; D gene uncertain. Trimming took off 4 bases at V and 5 bases at J, with 11 bases between the two ends. The V gene's germline CDR1 is KGHDR and CDR2 SFDVKD. The CDR3 spans 14 residues.

This clonotype was observed a few times. This chain uses TRBV7-2 with TRBJ1-5, with TRBD1 matching 8 bases. V lost 5 bases to trimming and J lost 7 bases; unmatched junction nucleotides: 7. The CDR3 has 14 residues. CDR1 is SGHTA, CDR2 FQGNSA, per germline. Here the CDR3 reads CASSERQGTQPQHF. The DNA of the CDR3 is TGTGCCAGCAGCGAACGACAGGGGACGCAGCCCCAGCATTTT. Supplemented by reference TRBV7-2 and TRBJ1-5, the full variable domain reads GAGVSQSPSNKVTEKGKDVELRCDPISGHTALYWYRQSLGQGLEFLIYFQGNSAPDKSGLPSDRFSAERTGGSVSTLTIQRTQQEDSAVYLCASSERQGTQPQHFGDGTRLSIL.

This clonotype has a count of ten or more. The V gene is TRBV20-1, the J gene TRBJ2-7; D call uncertain. From germline, CDR1 is DFQATT and CDR2 SNEGSKA (reference sequence). Trimming cost V 6 bases and J 4 bases, with 10 bases left between them. This CDR3 is built from 11 residues. In nucleotides, the CDR3 is TGCAGTGCCAGACTGGCTTACGAGCAGTACTTC. This codes for CSARLAYEQYF.

The chain is built from TRBV24-1 and TRBJ2-5; 8 bases fit TRBD1. The CDR3 extends over 15 amino acids. The trim removed 3 bases at V and 5 bases at J, leaving 7 bases unmatched. Per the germline V gene, CDR1 is KGHDR and CDR2 is SFDVKD. The CDR3 loop reads CATSDRDRTRETQYF. CDR3 DNA: TGTGCCACCAGTGATCGGGACAGGACAAGGGAGACCCAGTACTTC.

The rearrangement joins TRBV5-1 to TRBJ2-7; perhaps D is TRBD1 or TRBD2 (5 bases each). Germline values: CDR1 SGHRS, CDR2 YFSETQ. The V end was cut by 6 bases, the J end by 6 bases, with 10 bases between. The CDR3 sequence is 11 residues long. The CDR3 coding sequence is TGCGCCAGCAAGGCAGGGAGCGAGCAGTACTTC. Amino acids: CASKAGSEQYF. The full variable domain, its missing parts supplied by reference TRBV5-1 and TRBJ2-7, is KAGVTQTPRYLIKTRGQQVTLSCSPISGHRSVSWYQQTPGQGLQFLFEYFSETQRNKGNFPGRFSGRQFSNSRSEMNVSTLELGDSALYLCASKAGSEQYFGPGTRLTVT.

Many counts were recorded for this clonotype. The chain joins TRBV29-1 to TRBJ2-3; 9 bases map to TRBD2. This CDR3 is built from 15 residues. V trimming: 6 bases; J trimming: 3 bases; junction bases outside the gene matches: 10. The germline CDR1 and CDR2 sequences are SQVTM and ANQGSEA. CDR3 nucleotide sequence: TGCAGCGTACGCGGGACTAGCACAAGGACAGATACGCAGTATTTT. Translated: CSVRGTSTRTDTQYF.

This clonotype was observed a handful of times. This chain uses TRBV15 with TRBJ1-1; 7 positions match TRBD1. With V trimmed by 5 bases and J by 10 bases, 10 bases remained unmatched. The length of the CDR3 is 13 residues. Germline CDR1 is LNHNV and CDR2 is YYDKDF (reference sequence). CDR3 DNA: TGTGCCACCAGCGGGGGACAGCTTACATCAGCTTTCTTT. As protein: CATSGGQLTSAFF.

This clonotype showed up just a few times. This rearrangement joins TRBV7-9 to TRBJ2-3; D ambiguous. Looked up from germline, CDR1 is SEHNR and CDR2 is FQNEAQ (reference sequence). This CDR3 has 12 amino acids. Trimming took off 4 bases at V and 6 bases at J, with 8 bases between the two ends. CDR3 sequence (DNA): TGTGCCAGCAGCTCTGCCCTCGATACGCAGTATTTT. Its translation: CASSSALDTQYF. Complete variable domain (other parts from reference TRBV7-9 and TRBJ2-3): DTGVSQNPRHKITKRGQNVTFRCDPISEHNRLYWYRQTLGQGPEFLTYFQNEAQLEKSRLLSDRFSAERPKGSFSTLEIQRTEQGDSAMYLCASSSALDTQYFGPGTRLTVL.

The chain is built from TRBV5-6 and TRBJ2-1, with 10 bases fitting TRBD2. Per germline, CDR1 SGHDT and CDR2 YYEEEE. The CDR3 loop spans 16 amino acids. With V trimmed by 1 base and J by 7 bases, 8 bases remained unmatched. Written as DNA, the CDR3 is TGTGCCAGCAGCTTGCCAGCGGGAGGGTTTCGGAATGAGCAGTTCTTC. Translating it yields CASSLPAGGFRNEQFF. The full variable domain, its missing parts supplied by reference TRBV5-6 and TRBJ2-1, is DAGVTQSPTHLIKTRGQQVTLRCSPKSGHDTVSWYQQALGQGPQFIFQYYEEEERQRGNFPDRFSGHQFPNYSSELNVNALLLGDSALYLCASSLPAGGFRNEQFFGPGTRLTVL.

Ten or more counts support this clonotype. This chain uses TRBV20-1 with TRBJ2-2; no reliable D call. Germline V CDR1 and CDR2: DFQATT, SNEGSKA (reference sequence). Trimming shortened V by 3 bases and J by 0 bases, and 11 bases separated the two germline ends. This CDR3 contains 15 residues. CDR3 in amino acids: CSARRRVSNTGELFF. CDR3 in DNA: TGCAGTGCTAGGAGACGCGTTTCGAACACCGGGGAGCTGTTTTTT.

This clonotype has just a few counts. The J gene is TRBJ2-1, the V gene TRBV3-1; D is perhaps TRBD2 (5 bases). Trimming left V 1 base short and J 9 bases short, with 13 bases between. CDR1 and CDR2 (germline): LGHDT, YNNKEL (reference sequence). CDR3 size: 14 residues. CDR3 residues: CASSQGSATGEQFF. In DNA form, the CDR3 reads TGTGCCAGCAGCCAAGGTAGCGCGACCGGTGAGCAGTTCTTC.

This chain joins TRBV20-1 and TRBJ2-2, with 9 bases that match TRBD2. Germline V CDR1 and CDR2: DFQATT, SNEGSKA (reference sequence). This CDR3 region has 16 residues. The ends lost 6 bases at V and 7 bases at J; junction bases unmatched: 15. The CDR3 nucleotides read TGCAGTGCCACCGACCCGGGGACTAGCACCGGCGGGGAGCTGTTTTTT. This translates into CSATDPGTSTGGELFF.

The gene calls are TRBV9 and TRBJ1-2; the D gene is possibly TRBD1 (5 bases). The CDR3 contains 15 residues. V was trimmed by 0 bases and J by 1 base, leaving 10 bases between them. Looked up from germline, CDR1 is SGDLS and CDR2 is YYNGEE. CDR3 region: CASSVAAGSNYGYTF. CDR3 nucleotides: TGTGCCAGCAGCGTAGCGGCAGGGAGTAACTATGGCTACACCTTC.

V is TRBV7-9 and J is TRBJ2-4; D may be TRBD1 (5 bases). The V gene lost 1 base and the J gene lost 15 bases, with 13 bases spanning the gap. CDR3 length: 12 residues. The germline CDR1 and CDR2 sequences are SEHNR and FQNEAQ (reference sequence). The CDR3 DNA sequence: TGTGCCAGCAGCTTAGGAGCAGGGTTGAGGTACTTC. Amino acid sequence: CASSLGAGLRYF.

This clonotype has more than one count but fewer than ten. The rearrangement links TRBV6-1 to TRBJ2-7; the match to TRBD2 covers 7 bases. Per the germline V gene, CDR1 is MNHNS and CDR2 is SASEGT. The ends lost 4 bases at V and 4 bases at J; junction bases unmatched: 7. This CDR3 contains 14 residues. The CDR3 reads CASSGSAGAYEQYF. The CDR3, as DNA: TGTGCCAGCAGTGGCTCGGCGGGAGCGTACGAGCAGTACTTC.

The genes are TRBV6-1 and TRBJ2-1; 15 positions agree with TRBD2. Germline V gene data show CDR1 as MNHNS and CDR2 as SASEGT. Trimming took 6 bases from V and 8 from J; bases not matched to a gene: 2. The CDR3 has 14 residues. CDR3 protein: CASSGLAGGYEQFF. CDR3 bases: TGTGCCAGCAGCGGACTAGCGGGAGGGTATGAGCAGTTCTTC.

This clonotype occurred a few times. This sequence joins TRBV4-1 and TRBJ2-7; weak D call: TRBD1 (5 bases). CDR1 and CDR2 from the germline V gene are MGHRA and YSYEKL. Trimming removed 4 bases from V and 2 bases from J, with 24 bases in between. The CDR3 runs to 18 residues. The CDR3 protein is CASSLGHSALPGAYEQYF. CDR3 DNA sequence: TGCGCCAGCAGCCTTGGACACTCTGCCCTTCCTGGGGCCTACGAGCAGTACTTC.

This clonotype was recorded once. CDR3: CASSPDIITYEQYF. For the CDR3, the DNA is TGTGCCAGCAGTCCCGACATTATTACCTACGAGCAGTACTTC. This chain uses TRBV12-3 or TRBV12-4 with TRBJ2-7; D is unresolved. This CDR3 comprises 14 residues. V lost 5 bases and J lost 2, with 13 bases in between.

The chain carries TRBV20-1 and TRBJ2-5; D is possibly TRBD1 or TRBD2 (6 bases each). Germline assignment: CDR1 DFQATT and CDR2 SNEGSKA (reference sequence). This CDR3 has 14 residues. V was shortened by 6 bases and J by 5 bases, with 19 bases between the two germline ends. CDR3 loop: CSAPEGGTFETQYF. Written as DNA, the CDR3 is TGCAGTGCCCCAGAAGGGGGGACTTTTGAGACCCAGTACTTC.

This clonotype was seen a handful of times. V usage is TRBV5-1 and J usage is TRBJ1-4, with 8 bases lining up with TRBD1. The CDR3 length is 14 residues. Germline assignment: CDR1 SGHRS and CDR2 YFSETQ. V lost 4 bases and J lost 5; bases outside the gene matches: 4. Here the CDR3 reads CASSATGVNEKLFF. The DNA for the CDR3 is TGCGCCAGCAGCGCGACAGGGGTGAATGAAAAACTGTTTTTT.

This clonotype showed up just a few times. The chain links TRBV20-1 to TRBJ1-5, with 7 bases that match TRBD1. The trim removed 2 bases at V and 7 bases at J, leaving 11 bases unmatched. The CDR3 is 15 amino acids. Germline CDR1 and CDR2: DFQATT and SNEGSKA (reference sequence). The CDR3 region is CSARPGQVGKQPQHF. For the CDR3, the DNA is TGCAGTGCTAGACCAGGACAGGTCGGAAAACAGCCCCAGCATTTT.

The chain uses TRBV4-2 and TRBJ2-4; no clear D. The germline V gene encodes CDR1 LGHNA and CDR2 YNFKEQ. The CDR3 totals 15 residues. V lost 1 base, J lost 6 bases, and 13 bases lay in between. CDR3 sequence reads: CASSQGANGANIQYF. In nucleotides, the CDR3 is TGTGCCAGCAGCCAAGGAGCCAATGGCGCAAACATTCAGTACTTC.

The J gene is TRBJ2-7, the V gene TRBV7-2; 12 positions agree with TRBD2. This CDR3 has 15 amino acids. Looked up from germline, CDR1 is SGHTA and CDR2 is FQGNSA. V shed 5 bases, J shed 7 bases, and the junction held 9 bases outside the gene matches. The chain's CDR3 is CASSLVGTSGGEQYF. DNA for the CDR3: TGTGCCAGCAGCCTGGTAGGAACTAGCGGGGGGGAGCAGTACTTC.

This chain joins TRBV7-9 and TRBJ2-7, with 14 nucleotides matching TRBD2. This CDR3 spans 15 amino acids. The J segment lost 4 bases and the V segment lost 5 bases, leaving 4 bases of the junction unmatched. CDR1 and CDR2 from the germline V gene are SEHNR and FQNEAQ (reference sequence). CDR3 loop: CASSGGTSGRYEQYF. CDR3 DNA sequence: TGTGCCAGCAGCGGCGGGACTAGCGGGAGATACGAGCAGTACTTC.

This clonotype has a count of ten or more. The V and J genes are TRBV12-3 or TRBV12-4 and TRBJ1-5; TRBD1 is a possible D gene (6 bases). Trimming cost V 6 bases and J 4 bases, with 13 bases left between them. The CDR3 sequence is 14 residues long. The CDR3 reads CASRQGQNNQPQHF. The CDR3 DNA is TGTGCCAGCAGACAAGGACAGAATAATCAGCCCCAGCATTTT.

The DNA of the CDR3 is TGCAGCGTTGAAGATTCAGGGAGGGCCGAGCAGTACTTC. Its protein product is CSVEDSGRAEQYF. The J gene is TRBJ2-7, the V gene TRBV29-1; 7 bases are a match to TRBD2. The CDR3 length is 13 residues. Germline assignment: CDR1 SQVTM and CDR2 ANQGSEA. V was clipped by 0 bases and J by 6 bases; unmatched bases: 5.

The chain joins TRBV11-1 to TRBJ2-4; possibly TRBD2 for D (5 bases). Per germline, CDR1 SGHAT and CDR2 FQDESV (reference sequence). There are 18 residues in the CDR3. Trimming took 3 bases from V and 0 from J, leaving 18 bases between them. CDR3 coding DNA: TGTGCCAGCAGCTTTTGGGCTAGCTCCTCCGAAGCCAAAAACATTCAGTACTTC. Its protein is CASSFWASSSEAKNIQYF. Full variable domain (rest looked up from reference TRBV11-1 and TRBJ2-4): EAEVAQSPRYKITEKSQAVAFWCDPISGHATLYWYRQILGQGPELLVQFQDESVVDDSQLPKDRFSAERLKGVDSTLKIQPAELGDSAMYLCASSFWASSSEAKNIQYFGAGTRLSVL.

Remarks on this clonotype: One base away lies a much larger clone, so this may be a sequencing read error. This sequence joins TRBV7-9 and TRBJ1-2, with 8 bases aligning to TRBD1. This CDR3 is built from 15 residues. CDR1 is SEHNR, CDR2 FQNEAQ, per germline (reference sequence). This CDR3 is CASGLAGGGHYGYTF. The CDR3 bases are TGTGCCAGCGGCTTAGCAGGGGGCGGCCACTATGGCTACACCTTC.

The chain carries TRBV11-2 and TRBJ2-5; D might be TRBD2 (6 bases). The CDR3 runs to 17 residues. Trimming shortened V by 4 bases and J by 2 bases, and 20 bases separated the two germline ends. Germline V gene sequence: CDR1 SGHAT, CDR2 FQNNGV. The DNA for the CDR3 is TGTGCCAGCAGCTCACGGATAGGGACTCATAGGCAAGAGACCCAGTACTTC. This translates into CASSSRIGTHRQETQYF.

This chain connects TRBV15 to TRBJ2-3; D gene unclear. The ends were cut back, 5 bases at V and 6 bases at J, with 15 bases in the middle. Germline V CDR1 and CDR2: LNHNV, YYDKDF (reference sequence). The CDR3 extends over 14 amino acids. CDR3 region: CATSSRPPPDTQYF. For the CDR3, the DNA is TGTGCCACCAGCTCACGACCGCCTCCGGATACGCAGTATTTT.

The CDR3 sequence is CASSLILGNQPQHF. As DNA, the CDR3 is TGTGCCAGCAGTTTAATTCTGGGCAATCAGCCCCAGCATTTT. The V call is TRBV12-3 or TRBV12-4, the J call TRBJ1-5; D is undetermined. Trimming pared 2 bases from V and 2 bases from J, leaving 7 bases between. The CDR3 runs 14 residues.

This chain links TRBV10-3 with TRBJ1-5; D is unresolved. This CDR3 spans 13 amino acids. The V gene lost 4 bases and the J gene lost 4 bases, with 8 bases spanning the gap. Per the germline V gene, CDR1 is ENHRY and CDR2 is SYGVKD. The CDR3 is CAISGEQNQPQHF. CDR3 nucleotides: TGTGCCATCAGTGGGGAGCAGAATCAGCCCCAGCATTTT.